One and the same sample provided the 29 T cell receptor beta chains below, sequenced in a study of cytomegalovirus exposure and HLA in healthy donors. Primers included in the PCR were 60 Vbeta and 13 Jbeta primers. TCRdb keeps only in-frame clones here, not all; method: immunoSEQ multiplex PCR. The profile shows roughly 100,000 clones, approximately 79% of them singletons. Input material: PBMCs. The receptors here all came from a man aged 45-65 years in good health and CMV-seropositive.

CDR3 DNA sequence: TGTGCCACCAGCAGAGATTACATCGACTATGGCTACACCTTC. Protein: CATSRDYIDYGYTF. The chain combines TRBV15 with TRBJ1-2; D not resolved. CDR1 and CDR2 from the germline V gene are LNHNV and YYDKDF (reference sequence). CDR3 size: 14 residues. V lost 0 bases, J lost 3 bases, and 8 bases lay in between.

This chain uses TRBV14 with TRBJ2-7; perhaps TRBD2 as D (6 bases). V shed 0 bases and J shed 4 bases, with 16 bases lying between them. Germline CDR1 SGHDN, CDR2 FVKESK. This CDR3 spans 16 amino acids. Here the CDR3 reads CASSQDRGSFAYEQYF. In DNA, the CDR3 is TGTGCCAGCAGCCAAGATCGGGGGTCCTTCGCTTACGAGCAGTACTTC.

This clone was seen a few times. V gene TRBV18 combines with J gene TRBJ2-2; maybe TRBD2 (5 bases). The CDR3 length is 15 residues. V was pared by 6 bases and J by 7 bases, with 18 bases between. Germline-derived CDR1 and CDR2 are KGHSH and LQKENI. The CDR3, as DNA: TGTGCCAGCTCGCGGCTGGAGGATCCTGTCGGGGAGCTGTTTTTT. Amino acids: CASSRLEDPVGELFF.

This chain links TRBV11-3 with TRBJ2-2, with 14 nucleotides matching TRBD2. This CDR3 has 19 residues. The trim removed 5 bases at V and 0 bases at J, leaving 8 bases unmatched. Germline assignment: CDR1 SGHNT and CDR2 YENEEA. As DNA, the CDR3 is TGTGCCAGCAGCAAGGGACTAGCGGGAGATCTACCGAACACCGGGGAGCTGTTTTTT. Its protein product is CASSKGLAGDLPNTGELFF.

Turning to this clone: At one end, the junction sequence differs from germline, possibly due to a read error. The chain uses TRBV19 and TRBJ2-2; D ambiguous. CDR3 size: 14 residues. Germline-derived CDR1 and CDR2 are LNHDA and SQIVND (reference sequence). As DNA, the CDR3 is TGTGCCAGTAGTACCCAGGCCGGCACCGAGGAGCTGTTTTTT. Protein: CASSTQAGTEELFF. Drawing the rest from reference TRBV19 and TRBJ2-2, the complete variable domain is DGGITQSPKYLFRKEGQNVTLSCEQNLNHDAMYWYRQDPGQGLRLIYYSQIVNDFQKGDIAEGYSVSREKKESFPLTVTSAQKNPTAFYLCASSTQAGTEELFFGEGSRLTVL.

This chain uses TRBV30 with TRBJ2-5, with unresolved D. The CDR3 has 13 amino acids. CDR1 GTSNPN and CDR2 SVGIG come from the germline V gene (reference sequence). V shed 0 bases and J shed 2 bases, with 7 bases lying between them. In DNA form, the CDR3 reads TGTGCCTGGAGTGTACGTGAGCAAGAGACCCAGTACTTC. Protein sequence: CAWSVREQETQYF. Combining the CDR3 with reference TRBV30 and TRBJ2-5 gives the whole variable domain SQTIHQWPATLVQPVGSPLSLECTVEGTSNPNLYWYRQAAGRGLQLLFYSVGIGQISSEVPQNLSASRPQDRQFILSSKKLLLSDSGFYLCAWSVREQETQYFGPGTRLLVL.

In DNA form, the CDR3 reads TGTGCCAGCAGCTTAGAGGCGCGGGAGTGGAATGAGCAGTTCTTC. Translation: CASSLEAREWNEQFF. The J gene is TRBJ2-1, the V gene TRBV11-2, with 7 nucleotides matching TRBD2. The CDR3 covers 15 residues. Germline CDR1 is SGHAT and CDR2 is FQNNGV. Trimming removed 0 bases from V and 7 bases from J; junction bases left unmatched: 6.

V and J are TRBV30 and TRBJ2-1; the D is unclear. This CDR3 is 11 amino acids long. V was trimmed by 3 bases and J by 7 bases, leaving 7 bases between them. Germline V gene lookup returns CDR1 GTSNPN and CDR2 SVGIG (reference sequence). CDR3 DNA: TGTGCCTGGAGACTCTATAATGAGCAGTTCTTC. Its protein is CAWRLYNEQFF.

The V gene is TRBV6-6, the J gene TRBJ2-2; no reliable D call. This CDR3 region has 13 residues. CDR1 MNHNY and CDR2 SVGAGI come from the germline V gene (reference sequence). V shed 5 bases and J shed 1 base, with 5 bases lying between them. CDR3 sequence reads: CASSRGNTGELFF. CDR3 DNA sequence: TGTGCCAGCAGTCGCGGGAACACCGGGGAGCTGTTTTTT.

The chain carries TRBV19 and TRBJ1-5, with TRBD1 matching over 9 bases. Germline V gene lookup returns CDR1 LNHDA and CDR2 SQIVND (reference sequence). The CDR3 is 14 residues long. The junction had 12 bases not matched to a gene; V was cut back by 9 bases and J by 9 bases. The CDR3 DNA sequence: TGTGCCAGCGACGGACAGGGGCTCCGATCGCCCCAGCATTTT. Translating gives CASDGQGLRSPQHF.

This clone is medium-sized in the sample. The chain carries TRBV4-1 and TRBJ2-5; 7 bases match TRBD2. The CDR3 length is 15 residues. Germline assignment: CDR1 MGHRA and CDR2 YSYEKL. Germline trimming cut 0 bases from V and 5 bases from J; bases unmatched to any gene: 6. CDR3 coding DNA: TGCGCCAGCAGCCAAGAGTTCGTGGGAGGGGAGACCCAGTACTTC. Encoded protein: CASSQEFVGGETQYF.

The chain carries TRBV18 and TRBJ2-6, with 9 bases aligning to TRBD1. J lost 2 bases, V lost 4 bases, and 6 bases had no gene match. This CDR3 is 17 amino acids long. Germline V gene data show CDR1 as KGHSH and CDR2 as LQKENI. The CDR3 nucleotides read TGTGCCAGCTCACAAAACAGGGGGCTCGCTGGGGCCAACGTCCTGACTTTC. This encodes CASSQNRGLAGANVLTF.

V gene TRBV11-3 combines with J gene TRBJ2-7; 7 bases match TRBD1. CDR3 size: 14 residues. Germline values: CDR1 SGHNT, CDR2 YENEEA. V shed 2 bases and J 4 bases; nucleotides not matched to a gene: 5. CDR3 loop: CASSLTGAEYEQYF. The CDR3 bases are TGTGCCAGCAGCTTAACAGGGGCCGAGTACGAGCAGTACTTC.

V gene TRBV2 combines with J gene TRBJ2-5, with unresolved D. The CDR3 totals 14 residues. Germline loops: CDR1 SNHLY, CDR2 FYNNEI. Trimming shortened V by 1 base and J by 2 bases, and 8 bases separated the two germline ends. The CDR3 nucleotides read TGTGCCAGCAGTGAAGTCAGTACACAAGAGACCCAGTACTTC. Encoded protein: CASSEVSTQETQYF.

This clone has just one count. The chain carries TRBV29-1 and TRBJ2-6, with unresolved D. Germline V gene sequence: CDR1 SQVTM, CDR2 ANQGSEA. The CDR3 length is 13 residues. Deletions cut 6 bases from V and 3 bases from J, with 9 bases between. This chain's CDR3 is CSVQPGGANVLTF. DNA of the CDR3: TGCAGCGTCCAGCCAGGTGGGGCCAACGTCCTGACTTTC.

The chain has TRBV21-1 and TRBJ1-1; the table gives TRBD1 as D, unverified against the DNA. TRBV21-1 is a pseudogene segment. CDR3 size: 16 residues. The CDR3, as DNA: TGTGCCAGCAGCCCCCGACAGAGACCCATGAACACTGAAGCTTTCTTT. Translated, it gives CASSPRQRPMNTEAFF.

The chain uses TRBV27 and TRBJ2-7, with D perhaps matching TRBD1 (8 bases). Between the trimmed V and J ends, which lost 0 bases and 6 bases, there was a span of 15 bases. The germline V gene has CDR1 MNHEY and CDR2 SMNVEV (reference sequence). This CDR3 spans 15 amino acids. For the CDR3, the DNA is TGTGCCAGCAGTTTATCTCCGACAGGGGAGGGCGAGCAGTACTTC. Amino acid sequence: CASSLSPTGEGEQYF.

The chain joins TRBV10-3 to TRBJ1-2; TRBD1 is a possible D gene (5 bases). Per the germline V gene, CDR1 is ENHRY and CDR2 is SYGVKD. Trimming took off 4 bases at V and 3 bases at J, with 9 bases between the two ends. This CDR3 contains 13 residues. CDR3 loop: CAISGQGHYGYTF. Written as DNA, the CDR3 is TGTGCCATCAGTGGGCAGGGCCACTATGGCTACACCTTC.

This rearrangement joins TRBV30 to TRBJ1-5; D is ambiguous. Germline CDR1 GTSNPN, CDR2 SVGIG (reference sequence). The ends were cut back, 5 bases at V and 3 bases at J, with 11 bases in the middle. The CDR3 sequence is 13 residues long. CDR3 sequence (DNA): TGTGCCTGGGGCGGGTTCCACAATCAGCCCCAGCATTTT. Encoded protein: CAWGGFHNQPQHF. Together with reference TRBV30 and TRBJ1-5, the CDR3 gives the full variable domain: SQTIHQWPATLVQPVGSPLSLECTVEGTSNPNLYWYRQAAGRGLQLLFYSVGIGQISSEVPQNLSASRPQDRQFILSSKKLLLSDSGFYLCAWGGFHNQPQHFGDGTRLSIL.

This clone was detected once. The V call is TRBV6-5, the J call TRBJ2-5, with D maybe TRBD2 (6 bases). There are 14 residues in the CDR3. Germline V gene lookup returns CDR1 MNHEY and CDR2 SVGAGI. Trimming took 5 bases from V and 7 from J, leaving 17 bases between them. The CDR3 region is CASSGVAEEGTQYF. The DNA of the CDR3 is TGTGCCAGCAGTGGGGTAGCGGAAGAGGGGACCCAGTACTTC.

This chain connects TRBV29-1 to TRBJ1-2; weak D call: TRBD1 (5 bases). In germline, CDR1 is SQVTM, CDR2 ANQGSEA. This CDR3 is built from 15 residues. Trimming removed 6 bases from V and 2 bases from J, with 19 bases in between. CDR3 loop: CSVRHRGDRNYGYTF. CDR3 nucleotide sequence: TGCAGCGTGCGACACCGGGGGGACCGAAACTATGGCTACACCTTC.

V usage is TRBV19 and J usage is TRBJ1-5; D unresolved. Per the germline V gene, CDR1 is LNHDA and CDR2 is SQIVND (reference sequence). The CDR3 has 14 residues. Trimming shortened V by 2 bases and J by 7 bases, and 12 bases separated the two germline ends. The CDR3 nucleotides are TGTGCCAGTAGTATAACGGGTAACGGGCAGCCCCAGCATTTT. This translates into CASSITGNGQPQHF.

The genes are TRBV27 and TRBJ2-3; D not certain. Germline V CDR1 and CDR2: MNHEY, SMNVEV (reference sequence). There are 13 residues in the CDR3. With 5 bases removed from V and 2 bases from J, the gap between germline ends came to 8 bases. Here the CDR3 DNA reads TGTGCCAGCAGTACTGCCCTCACAGATACGCAGTATTTT. Residues: CASSTALTDTQYF.

This clone was detected a few times. The chain carries TRBV6-5 and TRBJ1-2, with 9 bases matching TRBD1. The V and J ends lost 5 bases and 4 bases, in that order; junction bases with no gene match: 8. The CDR3 runs 15 residues. CDR1 and CDR2 from the germline V gene are MNHEY and SVGAGI. The CDR3 spells CASSLLQGAGYGYTF. The CDR3 coding sequence is TGTGCCAGCAGTCTACTACAGGGGGCAGGCTATGGCTACACCTTC.

This clone was recorded only once. This sequence joins TRBV7-3 and TRBJ2-5; perhaps TRBD1 as D (7 bases). Germline V lookup: CDR1 SGHTA, CDR2 FQGTGA. The CDR3 has 16 residues. V lost 7 bases, J lost 4 bases, and 22 bases lay in between. CDR3 DNA sequence: TGTGCCAGCACCATCTTAATCGGGGGACAGCGAGAGACCCAGTACTTC. Its translation: CASTILIGGQRETQYF.

The chain has TRBV2 and TRBJ1-2; TRBD1 matches 7 bases. The CDR3 covers 14 residues. The junction had 13 bases not matched to a gene; V was cut back by 4 bases and J by 11 bases. The germline CDR1 and CDR2 sequences are SNHLY and FYNNEI. CDR3 in amino acids: CASSVLSTGHNYTF. CDR3 nucleotide sequence: TGTGCCAGCAGTGTTCTATCGACAGGGCATAATTACACCTTC.

This rearrangement joins TRBV30 to TRBJ2-5, with D uncertain. Germline V gives CDR1 GTSNPN, CDR2 SVGIG (reference sequence). The CDR3 sequence is 13 residues long. V lost 1 base and J lost 1, with 7 bases in between. DNA for the CDR3: TGTGCCTGGAGTGCCCGGGTCCAAGAGACCCAGTACTTC. Protein sequence: CAWSARVQETQYF. Full variable domain (remainder filled in from reference TRBV30 and TRBJ2-5): SQTIHQWPATLVQPVGSPLSLECTVEGTSNPNLYWYRQAAGRGLQLLFYSVGIGQISSEVPQNLSASRPQDRQFILSSKKLLLSDSGFYLCAWSARVQETQYFGPGTRLLVL.

V and J are TRBV5-1 and TRBJ2-3; 9 nucleotides align to TRBD1. V trimming: 4 bases; J trimming: 5 bases; junction bases outside the gene matches: 5. In germline, CDR1 is SGHRS, CDR2 YFSETQ. There are 14 residues in the CDR3. The CDR3 spells CASSPGTGIDTQYF. DNA of the CDR3: TGCGCCAGCAGCCCAGGGACAGGGATAGATACGCAGTATTTT.

This clone was found a few times. The chain uses TRBV18 and TRBJ2-7; D is possibly TRBD1 (6 bases). Germline CDR1 KGHSH, CDR2 LQKENI. CDR3 length: 14 amino acids. V lost 4 bases to trimming and J lost 5 bases, with 15 bases between them. CDR3 bases: TGTGCCAGCTCACTCCCGGGACAATCCCACGAGCAGTACTTC. Its translation: CASSLPGQSHEQYF.